The entry below gives a single TCR beta chain sequence along with its context. Original analysis: For nucleated cells, counts were estimated from reference gene primer amplification. Generated by immunoSEQ multiplex PCR, the TCRdb table keeps only in-frame clones and is missing some. D and trimming come from the DNA, and the V and J calls and clone size come from that table. The table has around 230,000 clones, 83% seen once. This specimen comes from a study of blood T cell repertoires in COVID-19. Across the study: Italy, Spain and the United States were the sources of the convalescent and acute COVID-19 samples. Sources were T cells, B-cell-depleted T cells, or PBMCs; the material itself was cDNA or gDNA.

Germline loops: CDR1 WNHNN, CDR2 SYGVQD (reference sequence). V shed 6 bases and J 8 bases; nucleotides not matched to a gene: 9. There are 13 residues in the CDR3. This clonotype was obtained from a woman in her fifties or sixties with acute or convalescent COVID-19. The rearrangement links TRBV10-1 to TRBJ1-2; 7 nucleotides agree with TRBD1. Input material: peripheral blood. Here the CDR3 reads CASSEGQDRGYTF. CDR3 nucleotide sequence: TGCGCCAGCAGCGAAGGACAGGACCGGGGCTACACCTTC.